This passage covers 30 T cell receptor beta chains from one sample sequenced in a study of beta chain features in type 1 diabetes. Sequencing targeted expressed TCRB transcripts, as all isolated RNA had been reverse transcribed. The assay was immunoSEQ multiplex PCR, and TCRdb's table has in-frame clones only and misses some. This table holds under 800,000 clones, 15% to 18% found once. What was sequenced was naive CD4+ T cells from blood. These receptors originate from a man between 18 and 29 years old in good health.

V and J are TRBV2 and TRBJ2-2; tentative D call: TRBD1 (5 bases). CDR3 length: 13 residues. In germline, CDR1 is SNHLY, CDR2 FYNNEI. V lost 7 bases and J lost 3, with 9 bases in between. The CDR3 sequence: CASTRGYTGELFF. The CDR3 nucleotides read TGTGCCAGCACTAGGGGATACACCGGGGAGCTGTTTTTT.

This clone was seen only a few times. The chain carries TRBV6-5 and TRBJ1-5; tentatively, D is TRBD1 (5 bases). The V gene lost 6 bases and the J gene lost 0 bases, with 9 bases spanning the gap. Looked up from germline, CDR1 is MNHEY and CDR2 is SVGAGI. CDR3 length: 14 residues. The CDR3 loop reads CASRKQDSNQPQHF. CDR3 bases: TGTGCCAGCAGGAAACAGGATAGCAATCAGCCCCAGCATTTT.

This clone appeared a few times. This chain joins TRBV7-9 and TRBJ1-2; D is uncertain. The CDR3 runs 14 residues. V lost 3 bases and J 1 base, leaving 9 bases between the germline ends. CDR1 and CDR2 from the germline V gene are SEHNR and FQNEAQ (reference sequence). The CDR3 DNA is TGTGCCAGCAGCTTCTCCGGGATTAACTATGGCTACACCTTC. This sequence encodes CASSFSGINYGYTF.

The chain uses TRBV2 and TRBJ2-1; 10 nucleotides align to TRBD1. Germline V gene lookup returns CDR1 SNHLY and CDR2 FYNNEI. The trim removed 11 bases at V and 8 bases at J, leaving 12 bases unmatched. The CDR3 sequence is 14 residues long. CDR3 region: CAAVWTGGRDEQFF. CDR3 DNA: TGTGCCGCGGTCTGGACAGGGGGACGGGATGAGCAGTTCTTC.

The CDR3 is CASSLAAGKSEAFF. The CDR3 DNA reads TGCGCCAGCAGCTTGGCGGCAGGGAAGTCTGAAGCTTTCTTT. The rearrangement uses TRBV5-1 and TRBJ1-1; TRBD1 might be the D (5 bases). CDR1 and CDR2 (germline): SGHRS, YFSETQ. V was clipped by 0 bases and J by 6 bases, with 12 bases between them. The CDR3 consists of 14 residues.

This clone was seen a few times. V usage is TRBV29-1 and J usage is TRBJ1-1; no definite D call. Trimming shortened V by 5 bases and J by 0 bases, and 10 bases separated the two germline ends. This CDR3 contains 13 residues. The germline gives CDR1 SQVTM, CDR2 ANQGSEA. The CDR3 DNA sequence: TGCAGCGTTCGAGGTCGGTTGAACACTGAAGCTTTCTTT. It encodes CSVRGRLNTEAFF.

The chain links TRBV2 to TRBJ1-5, with D uncertain. The V end was cut by 4 bases, the J end by 6 bases, with 4 bases between. The CDR3 length is 11 residues. The V gene's germline CDR1 is SNHLY and CDR2 FYNNEI. This CDR3 reads CASSAGQPQHF. The CDR3 region has the DNA TGTGCCAGCAGTGCAGGTCAGCCCCAGCATTTT.

This clone was seen only a few times. The V and J genes are TRBV19 and TRBJ1-1; TRBD1 matches at 7 bases. The CDR3 consists of 13 residues. The V gene's germline CDR1 is LNHDA and CDR2 SQIVND (reference sequence). Unmatched junction bases numbered 3, after V lost 8 bases and J lost 0 bases. The CDR3 DNA reads as TGTGCCAGTTGGGACAGCATGAACACTGAAGCTTTCTTT. It yields the protein CASWDSMNTEAFF.

The chain employs TRBV27 and TRBJ2-7, with D hard to call. Germline loops: CDR1 MNHEY, CDR2 SMNVEV (reference sequence). This CDR3 contains 15 residues. V shed 6 bases and J shed 0 bases, with 15 bases lying between them. The CDR3 protein is CASRSREAYSYEQYF. The CDR3 coding sequence is TGTGCCAGCAGGTCTAGGGAAGCGTACTCCTACGAGCAGTACTTC.

CDR3 in DNA: TGTGCCAGCACTTGGGGCGGTGGTGGCTACACCTTC. Encoded protein: CASTWGGGGYTF. The chain joins TRBV7-9 to TRBJ1-2; possibly TRBD1 for D (5 bases). Germline values: CDR1 SEHNR, CDR2 FQNEAQ (reference sequence). Trimming removed 7 bases from V and 7 bases from J, with 13 bases in between. CDR3 length: 12 residues.

CDR3 sequence: CASSVRDRSKETQYF. In DNA form, the CDR3 reads TGTGCCAGCAGCGTCCGAGACAGGTCCAAGGAGACCCAGTACTTC. The chain carries TRBV9 and TRBJ2-5; D might be TRBD1 (6 bases). Germline V gives CDR1 SGDLS, CDR2 YYNGEE. V was trimmed by 2 bases and J by 5 bases, leaving 16 bases between them. The CDR3 is 15 amino acids. The full variable domain, rest sourced from reference TRBV9 and TRBJ2-5, is DSGVTQTPKHLITATGQRVTLRCSPRSGDLSVYWYQQSLDQGLQFLIQYYNGEERAKGNILERFSAQQFPDLHSELNLSSLELGDSALYFCASSVRDRSKETQYFGPGTRLLVL.

In its sample, this clone was seen a few times. The J gene is TRBJ2-5, the V gene TRBV5-1, with unresolved D. The length of the CDR3 is 11 residues. Trimming removed 4 bases from V and 3 bases from J, with 4 bases in between. CDR1 and CDR2 (germline): SGHRS, YFSETQ. CDR3 protein: CASSREETQYF. CDR3 nucleotide sequence: TGCGCCAGCAGCAGAGAAGAGACCCAGTACTTC.

This clone has a handful of counts. V and J are TRBV6-5 and TRBJ1-5; D possibly corresponds to TRBD1 (6 bases). CDR3 length: 15 residues. V was cut by 6 bases and J by 0 bases, with 12 bases left in between. Germline CDR1 is MNHEY and CDR2 is SVGAGI. CDR3 residues: CASRTGYYSNQPQHF. The DNA of the CDR3 is TGTGCCAGCAGGACAGGCTACTATAGCAATCAGCCCCAGCATTTT.

The chain recombines TRBV30 with TRBJ1-1, with D unclear. CDR3 size: 16 residues. Germline lookup yields CDR1 GTSNPN and CDR2 SVGIG (reference sequence). The V end was cut by 0 bases, the J end by 1 base, with 15 bases between. CDR3 sequence: CAWSVGKIVGNTEAFF. The DNA for the CDR3 is TGTGCCTGGAGTGTGGGAAAAATTGTGGGGAACACTGAAGCTTTCTTT.

The gene calls are TRBV5-1 and TRBJ2-1, with unresolved D. The CDR3 contains 16 residues. The V and J ends lost 0 bases and 6 bases respectively, with 16 bases between them. Germline V gene data show CDR1 as SGHRS and CDR2 as YFSETQ. CDR3 coding DNA: TGCGCCAGCAGCTTGGTAGGCTACCAACCGCCCAATGAGCAGTTCTTC. It yields the protein CASSLVGYQPPNEQFF.

The J gene is TRBJ2-5, the V gene TRBV4-2, with D possibly TRBD1 on 6 matching bases. The CDR3 loop spans 15 amino acids. Germline V gene sequence: CDR1 LGHNA, CDR2 YNFKEQ. The germline V and J ends were trimmed by 1 base and 1 base, with 10 bases remaining between them. The CDR3: CASSQGQGFQETQYF. CDR3 DNA: TGTGCCAGCAGCCAAGGGCAGGGGTTCCAAGAGACCCAGTACTTC.

This clone was detected a few times. The V and J genes are TRBV5-1 and TRBJ2-6; possibly TRBD2 for D (6 bases). Trimming removed 4 bases from V and 1 base from J, with 6 bases in between. CDR3 size: 14 residues. Germline CDR1 and CDR2: SGHRS and YFSETQ. CDR3 in DNA: TGCGCCAGCAGCGCGGGATCTGGGGCCAACGTCCTGACTTTC. Protein product: CASSAGSGANVLTF.

The chain joins TRBV7-6 to TRBJ2-5; the match to TRBD2 covers 11 bases. This CDR3 has 17 amino acids. V lost 4 bases, J lost 4 bases, and 11 bases stayed unmatched. Germline V CDR1 and CDR2: SGHVS, FNYEAQ. The CDR3 DNA follows: TGTGCCAGCAGCTCGCCCCCACTAGCGGGAGTTGCAGAGACCCAGTACTTC. Its protein product is CASSSPPLAGVAETQYF.

This clone came up a few times. The chain employs TRBV28 and TRBJ2-3; TRBD1 aligns across 12 bases. V gave up 6 bases and J gave up 7 bases; unmatched junction bases: 5. This CDR3 spans 14 amino acids. Germline V gene lookup returns CDR1 MDHEN and CDR2 SYDVKM. CDR3 coding DNA: TGTGCCAGCAGGCCGGGACAGGGGGCGAATACGCAGTATTTT. It is translated as CASRPGQGANTQYF.

The rearrangement joins TRBV7-2 to TRBJ2-7; possibly TRBD1 for D (6 bases). The CDR3 runs 15 residues. Trimming took 5 bases from V and 1 from J, leaving 15 bases between them. CDR1 and CDR2 (germline): SGHTA, FQGNSA. CDR3 region: CASSRDRIASYEQYF. DNA of the CDR3: TGTGCCAGCAGCCGCGACAGGATCGCTTCCTACGAGCAGTACTTC.

This clone came up a few times. The CDR3 reads CASSSTVGLAKNIQYF. The CDR3 DNA reads TGTGCCAGCAGTTCGACAGTGGGACTAGCCAAAAACATTCAGTACTTC. This sequence joins TRBV6-5 and TRBJ2-4; tentative D call: TRBD2 (6 bases). The length of the CDR3 is 16 residues. The V and J ends lost 4 bases and 0 bases respectively, with 13 bases between them. Germline-derived CDR1 and CDR2 are MNHEY and SVGAGI.

Comment on this clone: The sample has other DNA sequences that encode this CDR3 too. The chain has TRBV9 and TRBJ1-1; D unresolved. Germline V CDR1 and CDR2: SGDLS, YYNGEE. The V end was cut by 0 bases, the J end by 0 bases, with 3 bases between. This CDR3 contains 13 residues. CDR3 nucleotide sequence: TGTGCCAGCAGCGTAGACTTGAACACTGAAGCTTTCTTT. It codes for CASSVDLNTEAFF.

Only a few counts were recorded for this clone. V and J are TRBV11-3 and TRBJ2-1, with a weak D call TRBD1 (6 bases). V lost 4 bases to trimming and J lost 3 bases, with 16 bases between them. This CDR3 is built from 16 residues. Germline V gene sequence: CDR1 SGHNT, CDR2 YENEEA. The chain's CDR3 is CASSSVGAAIYNEQFF. The CDR3 region has the DNA TGTGCCAGCAGCTCAGTGGGGGCCGCCATCTACAATGAGCAGTTCTTC.

The V call is TRBV4-2, the J call TRBJ1-2, with TRBD1 matching 7 bases. The V and J ends lost 1 base and 7 bases, in that order; junction bases with no gene match: 12. The length of the CDR3 is 16 residues. Per germline, CDR1 LGHNA and CDR2 YNFKEQ. The CDR3 DNA sequence: TGTGCCAGCAGCCAAGCAGAATTACAGGGGAGTAGTGGCTACACCTTC. Translation: CASSQAELQGSSGYTF.

This clone was seen more than once but under ten times. The gene calls are TRBV5-1 and TRBJ2-3; D is unclear. Deletions cut 4 bases from V and 6 bases from J, with 15 bases between. The CDR3 totals 14 residues. Germline loops: CDR1 SGHRS, CDR2 YFSETQ. CDR3 amino acids: CASSPAKVFDTQYF. CDR3 nucleotides: TGCGCCAGCAGCCCGGCGAAGGTGTTTGATACGCAGTATTTT.

V and J are TRBV25-1 and TRBJ2-3; TRBD1 matches at 7 bases. With V trimmed by 5 bases and J by 1 base, 6 bases remained unmatched. CDR3 length: 15 amino acids. Germline CDR1 reads MGHDK; CDR2 reads SYGVNS. CDR3 amino acids: CASSRRQGRTDTQYF. DNA for the CDR3: TGTGCCAGCAGTAGGAGACAGGGTCGCACAGATACGCAGTATTTT. Complete variable domain (other parts from reference TRBV25-1 and TRBJ2-3): EADIYQTPRYLVIGTGKKITLECSQTMGHDKMYWYQQDPGMELHLIHYSYGVNSTEKGDLSSESTVSRIRTEHFPLTLESARPSHTSQYLCASSRRQGRTDTQYFGPGTRLTVL.

The CDR3, as DNA: TGTGCCTGGAGTGTACGCCCCCCCTCGCGGGGGGGTAATGAGCAGTTCTTC. It specifies CAWSVRPPSRGGNEQFF. J is TRBJ2-1 and V is TRBV30; 9 nucleotides match TRBD2. V lost 0 bases to trimming and J lost 7 bases; unmatched junction nucleotides: 13. The CDR3 spans 17 residues. Germline V gene data show CDR1 as GTSNPN and CDR2 as SVGIG (reference sequence).

This clone was seen only a few times. Other DNA sequences in the same sample also yield this CDR3. V is TRBV28 and J is TRBJ2-7; D gene unclear. The CDR3 covers 12 residues. Germline V gives CDR1 MDHEN, CDR2 SYDVKM. Trimming removed 2 bases at V and 0 bases at J, with 2 bases between. CDR3 residues: CASSLRSYEQYF. CDR3 nucleotide sequence: TGTGCCAGCAGTTTACGCTCCTACGAGCAGTACTTC.

The V gene is TRBV2, the J gene TRBJ2-7; TRBD1 aligns across 9 bases. The CDR3 length is 14 residues. V lost 5 bases to trimming and J lost 0 bases; unmatched junction nucleotides: 2. Germline CDR1 and CDR2: SNHLY and FYNNEI. In DNA form, the CDR3 reads TGTGCCAGCAGTCGGGACAGGGCCTCCTACGAGCAGTACTTC. Translating it yields CASSRDRASYEQYF.

The rearrangement uses TRBV19 and TRBJ2-7; the D call may be TRBD1 or TRBD2 (5 bases each). The length of the CDR3 is 16 residues. V shed 6 bases and J shed 0 bases, with 18 bases lying between them. The germline gives CDR1 LNHDA, CDR2 SQIVND (reference sequence). CDR3 region: CASSRRTGTVSYEQYF. The CDR3 DNA reads TGTGCCAGTAGCCGAAGAACCGGGACGGTCTCCTACGAGCAGTACTTC.